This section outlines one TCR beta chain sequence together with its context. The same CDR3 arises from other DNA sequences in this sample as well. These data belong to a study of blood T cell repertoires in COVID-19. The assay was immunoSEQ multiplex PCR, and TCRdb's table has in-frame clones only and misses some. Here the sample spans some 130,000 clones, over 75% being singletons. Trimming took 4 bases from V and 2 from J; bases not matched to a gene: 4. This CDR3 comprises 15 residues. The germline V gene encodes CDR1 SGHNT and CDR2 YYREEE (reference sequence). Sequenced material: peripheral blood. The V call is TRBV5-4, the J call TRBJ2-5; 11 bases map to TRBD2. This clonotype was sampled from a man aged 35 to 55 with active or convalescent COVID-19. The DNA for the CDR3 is TGTGCCAGCAGCCTTCGACTAGCGGGGCAAGAGACCCAGTACTTC. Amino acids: CASSLRLAGQETQYF.